These T cell receptor beta chains were read from a single sample in a study of T cells in Graves' hyperthyroidism and ophthalmopathy. TCRdb recomputed calls from the multiplex PCR reads with MiXCR, one row per CDR3 protein. The profile shows around 600,000 distinct CDR3 sequences, around 15% of them singletons. The sample was blood. These receptors all stem from a woman in her forties or fifties with Graves' ophthalmopathy. Both conserved end residues are part of each CDR3. The order of the fields is V gene, CDR3 protein.

TRBV18	CASSPGTGAAKNIQYF
TRBV27	CASRPSVGGDTYTQYF
TRBV7-9	CASSPRGATGELFF
TRBV9	CASSVGLAGREDEQYF
TRBV20-1	CSAKAGTSNTEAFF
TRBV11-2	CASSLGLGLAGPSTDTQYF
TRBV10-3	CAISESAARTYEQYF
TRBV19	CASSVGRSSYNSPLHF
TRBV12-3/TRBV12-4	CASSPRGNGNTIYF
TRBV7-9	CASSPLRDINYGYTF
TRBV4-2	CASSHNAGTGGFAKNIQYF
TRBV7-9	CASSLSGETTEAFF
TRBV7-8	CASSRGTSTDTQYF
TRBV20-1	CSPAGLAADTQYF